This TCR beta chain was sequenced for a study of early T cells in non-severe SARS-CoV-2 infection. The wider study: Bulk RNA from unsorted whole blood was sequenced; chains were unpaired. Study-wide points: VDJdb-based annotation leaned toward anti-spike CD8 responses and missed private and CD4 specificities.

Individually, cDNA molecules had unique molecular identifiers attached to them. TCRdb used MiXCR to reprocess the 5' RACE reads, holding one entry per CDR3 protein. Of over 30,000 distinct CDR3 sequences in the sample, around 5.6% were seen once. In this sample, this clonotype turned up a few times. Its cognate antigen is unknown. Looked up from germline, CDR1 is SGHAT and CDR2 is FQNNGV. V shed 3 bases and J shed 4 bases, with 18 bases lying between them. The CDR3 is 16 residues long. Specimen: whole blood. This chain uses TRBV11-2 with TRBJ2-5; D might be TRBD1 (6 bases). The source is an adult who was a healthcare worker with PCR-confirmed SARS-CoV-2 infection or an uninfected control (not recorded which). CDR3 amino acids: CASSLVGSQGRETQYF. CDR3 nucleotide sequence: TGTGCCAGCAGCTTGGTAGGGTCACAGGGACGAGAGACCCAGTACTTC. The entire variable domain, with the rest obtained from reference TRBV11-2 and TRBJ2-5, is as follows: EAGVAQSPRYKIIEKRQSVAFWCNPISGHATLYWYQQILGQGPKLLIQFQNNGVVDDSQLPKDRFSAERLKGVDSTLKIQPAKLEDSAVYLCASSLVGSQGRETQYFGPGTRLLVL.